This is a list of T cell receptor beta chains from one sample in a study of cytomegalovirus exposure and HLA in healthy donors. The assay was immunoSEQ multiplex PCR, and TCRdb's table has in-frame clones only and misses some. The data show around 100,000 clones, approximately 80% seen once. The sequencing input was PBMCs. These receptors originate from a woman in her 70s in good health and CMV-seropositive. CDR3s include the opening cysteine and the closing phenylalanine or tryptophan. D genes are given only for firm matches. A clone size is listed for some rows: how often the clone was seen (once, few, many), or a class if it is expanded.

TRBV7-8,TRBD1,TRBJ1-4,once,CASSSKTGGYEKLFF,TGTGCCAGCAGTTCTAAGACAGGGGGCTATGAAAAACTGTTTTTT
TRBV5-4,TRBD2,TRBJ2-3,.,CASTRTSGRATASTDTQYF,TGTGCCAGCACCAGGACTAGCGGGAGGGCAACCGCGAGCACAGATACGCAGTATTTT
TRBV27,TRBD1,TRBJ2-7,.,CASSLRGQDHYEQYF,TGTGCCAGCAGTTTACGTGGACAGGACCACTACGAGCAGTACTTC
TRBV4-2,TRBD2,TRBJ2-7,.,CASSQDPGLASYEQYF,TGTGCCAGCAGCCAAGATCCCGGACTAGCCTCCTACGAGCAGTACTTC
TRBV6-1,.,TRBJ2-7,once,CASSESPAAPYEQYF,TGTGCCAGCAGTGAAAGTCCGGCAGCGCCCTACGAGCAGTACTTC
TRBV9,.,TRBJ1-1,.,CASSTLTGEAFF,TGTGCCAGCAGCACCTTGACAGGTGAAGCTTTCTTT
TRBV7-2,TRBD1,TRBJ2-6,.,CASSAAGGWTGANVLTF,TGTGCCAGCAGCGCGGCAGGGGGCTGGACTGGGGCCAACGTCCTGACTTTC
TRBV18,TRBD2,TRBJ2-5,.,CASSPGLAGVEPQYF,TGTGCCAGCTCACCCGGACTAGCGGGAGTAGAGCCCCAGTACTTC
TRBV18,TRBD2,TRBJ2-5,.,CASSRGSAGTMKETQYF,TGTGCCAGCTCACGGGGGTCGGCAGGGACTATGAAAGAGACCCAGTACTTC
TRBV7-6,.,TRBJ2-7,once,CASSHSGTSYEQYF,TGTGCCAGCAGCCATTCCGGGACATCCTACGAGCAGTACTTC
TRBV19,TRBD1,TRBJ1-5,.,CASSTRDRGKSNQPQHF,TGTGCCAGTAGTACCAGGGACAGGGGAAAAAGCAATCAGCCCCAGCATTTT
TRBV19,.,TRBJ1-2,.,CASSISPGWTDYGYTF,TGTGCCAGTAGTATAAGCCCTGGGTGGACAGACTATGGCTACACCTTC
TRBV7-6,TRBD2,TRBJ2-1,.,CASSFPRGSGTGYNEQFF,TGTGCCAGCAGCTTTCCCCGGGGAAGCGGGACGGGTTACAATGAGCAGTTCTTC
TRBV15,.,TRBJ2-7,.,CATSRDLAGSSYEQYF,TGTGCCACCAGCAGAGATTTGGCGGGGAGCTCCTACGAGCAGTACTTC
TRBV10-3,TRBD2,TRBJ2-2,few,CASRRTSGSNTGELFF,TGTGCCAGCCGACGGACTAGCGGGTCGAACACCGGGGAGCTGTTTTTT
TRBV28,TRBD1,TRBJ2-3,once,CASSSKAYRGAQGDTQYF,TGTGCCAGCAGCTCCAAGGCATACAGGGGCGCACAAGGAGATACGCAGTATTTT
TRBV6-1,.,TRBJ2-7,.,CASSEFWGLPPYEQYF,TGTGCCAGCAGTGAGTTTTGGGGCCTCCCCCCCTACGAGCAGTACTTC
TRBV7-9,TRBD2,TRBJ2-1,.,CASSFSGGHNEQFF,TGTGCCAGCAGCTTCTCGGGAGGCCACAATGAGCAGTTCTTC
TRBV5-1,TRBD1,TRBJ2-1,.,CASSLDKGGSSYNEQFF,TGCGCCAGCAGCTTGGATAAAGGGGGCTCGTCCTACAATGAGCAGTTCTTC
TRBV5-5,TRBD2,TRBJ2-3,.,CASSLKGTSGRGSDTQYF,TGTGCCAGCAGCTTAAAAGGGACTAGCGGGAGGGGCTCAGATACGCAGTATTTT
TRBV11-3,TRBD2,TRBJ2-2,once,CAIQPAGGVGELFF,TGTGCCATTCAGCCCGCGGGAGGGGTCGGGGAGCTGTTTTTT
TRBV6-1,.,TRBJ2-7,.,CASSEAQYYEQYF,TGTGCCAGCAGTGAAGCGCAGTACTACGAGCAGTACTTC
TRBV9,TRBD2,TRBJ2-1,.,CASSVGISGGVYNEQFF,TGTGCCAGCAGCGTAGGGATTAGCGGGGGGGTCTACAATGAGCAGTTCTTC